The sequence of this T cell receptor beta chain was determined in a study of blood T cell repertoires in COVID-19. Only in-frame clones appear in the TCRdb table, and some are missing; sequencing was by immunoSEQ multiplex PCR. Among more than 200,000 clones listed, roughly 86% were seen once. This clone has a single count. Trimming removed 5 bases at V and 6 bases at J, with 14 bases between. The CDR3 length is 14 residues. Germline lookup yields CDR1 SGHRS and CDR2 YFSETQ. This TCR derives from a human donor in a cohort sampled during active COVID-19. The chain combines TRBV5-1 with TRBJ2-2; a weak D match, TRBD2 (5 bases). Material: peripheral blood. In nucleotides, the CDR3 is TGCGCCAGCAGAAGCGGCCCAAGGGCCGGGGAGCTGTTTTTT. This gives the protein CASRSGPRAGELFF.